This TCR beta chain was captured by sequencing in a study of response to subunit inactivated influenza vaccine. Germline values: CDR1 SGHTA, CDR2 FQGNSA. The CDR3 spans 12 residues. Between the trimmed V and J ends, which lost 2 bases and 8 bases, there was a span of 9 bases. TCRdb analysed the RT-PCR reads with MiXCR anew, one entry per CDR3 protein. Counted here are fewer than 350,000 distinct CDR3 sequences, just over 20% occurring once; the ten biggest clones make up 10%. This clonotype was counted only a few times. This chain links TRBV7-2 with TRBJ1-2; D remains unclear. Sample: PBMCs from blood, taken around 22 months after vaccination. The origin of this receptor is a man aged 50-75 years who received an inactivated influenza vaccine. Here the CDR3 DNA reads TGTGCCAGCAGCTTAAGTCGGGCAGGCTACACCTTC. Encoded protein: CASSLSRAGYTF.